These 26 T cell receptor beta chains came from one sample sequenced in a study of blood T cell repertoires in COVID-19. Using immunoSEQ multiplex PCR, the repertoire was profiled, and TCRdb retains in-frame clones only, with some absent. The sample records almost 200,000 clones, 70% to 90% being singletons. Input material: PBMCs or T cells enriched from blood (not recorded which). These receptors all stem from a woman younger than 35 who had recovered from COVID-19.

The V gene is TRBV28, the J gene TRBJ2-1; TRBD2 agrees at 7 bases. CDR1 is MDHEN, CDR2 SYDVKM, per germline. This CDR3 has 15 residues. The J segment lost 6 bases and the V segment lost 6 bases, leaving 11 bases of the junction unmatched. CDR3 region: CASSSTSVGGNEQFF. The CDR3 nucleotides are TGTGCCAGCAGCAGCACTAGCGTTGGGGGCAATGAGCAGTTCTTC.

V usage is TRBV28 and J usage is TRBJ1-2, with 7 bases that match TRBD1. The V segment lost 2 bases and the J segment 8 bases; nucleotides outside the gene matches: 2. The CDR3 totals 12 residues. CDR1 is MDHEN, CDR2 SYDVKM, per germline. The CDR3 reads CASSLRGLGYTF. Written as DNA, the CDR3 is TGTGCCAGCAGTTTAAGGGGGCTCGGCTACACCTTC.

V gene TRBV3-1 (or the pseudogene TRBV3-2) combines with J gene TRBJ2-5; 9 bases align to TRBD2. With 5 bases clipped from V and 4 bases from J, the junction kept 11 bases outside the gene matches. CDR1 LGHDT and CDR2 YNNKEL come from the germline V gene (reference sequence). This CDR3 contains 16 residues. CDR3 coding DNA: TGTGCCAGCAGCTCGAGCGCCCAGCGGGGGGTAGAGACCCAGTACTTC. Protein sequence: CASSSSAQRGVETQYF.

This clone has just one count. The chain links TRBV5-1 to TRBJ2-5; TRBD1 might be the D (6 bases). CDR1 and CDR2 from the germline V gene are SGHRS and YFSETQ. CDR3 length equals 13 residues. Deletions cut 4 bases from V and 3 bases from J, with 10 bases between. The CDR3 region is CASSTRDKETQYF. The CDR3 DNA reads as TGCGCCAGCAGCACCCGGGACAAAGAGACCCAGTACTTC.

This chain connects TRBV30 to TRBJ2-7, with D possibly matching TRBD1 (6 bases). The length of the CDR3 is 15 residues. Germline V gives CDR1 GTSNPN, CDR2 SVGIG (reference sequence). Trimming cost V 1 base and J 3 bases, with 16 bases left between them. For the CDR3, the DNA is TGTGCCTGGAGTGAGGGGCAGGGGCTTAACTACGAGCAGTACTTC. Amino acids: CAWSEGQGLNYEQYF. The full variable domain, its missing parts supplied by reference TRBV30 and TRBJ2-7, is SQTIHQWPATLVQPVGSPLSLECTVEGTSNPNLYWYRQAAGRGLQLLFYSVGIGQISSEVPQNLSASRPQDRQFILSSKKLLLSDSGFYLCAWSEGQGLNYEQYFGPGTRLTVT.

V and J are TRBV19 and TRBJ2-1; TRBD2 matches at 7 bases. The CDR3 contains 16 residues. Trimming removed 3 bases from V and 4 bases from J; junction bases left unmatched: 9. Germline V gene sequence: CDR1 LNHDA, CDR2 SQIVND (reference sequence). DNA of the CDR3: TGTGCCAGTAGTATCCTCCTCGGGGAGGGGTACAATGAGCAGTTCTTC. Protein sequence: CASSILLGEGYNEQFF.

This chain connects TRBV11-2 to TRBJ1-4; possible D gene TRBD1, 5 bases. Per germline, CDR1 SGHAT and CDR2 FQNNGV. This CDR3 contains 15 residues. V gave up 5 bases and J gave up 8 bases, with 18 bases separating them. This chain's CDR3 is CASSTLTRGGEKLFF. CDR3 DNA sequence: TGTGCCAGCAGCACCCTGACACGGGGGGGGGAAAAACTGTTTTTT.

This chain links TRBV10-3 with TRBJ2-2, with 8 bases fitting TRBD1. This CDR3 region has 15 residues. Trimming at V came to 3 bases and at J to 6 bases, leaving 6 bases not matched to a gene. CDR1 is ENHRY and CDR2 is SYGVKD in the germline V gene. The CDR3 here is CAISDRTTGAGELFF. The CDR3 coding sequence is TGTGCCATCAGTGACCGAACGACAGGGGCCGGGGAGCTGTTTTTT.

The rearrangement links TRBV28 to TRBJ1-2; D not resolved. The CDR3 sequence is 13 residues long. V was clipped by 4 bases and J by 3 bases, with 9 bases between them. The V gene's germline CDR1 is MDHEN and CDR2 SYDVKM. DNA for the CDR3: TGTGCCAGCAGTTGGTCTCAGTACTATGGCTACACCTTC. As protein: CASSWSQYYGYTF.

The rearrangement uses TRBV5-1 and TRBJ2-1; 8 bases match TRBD2. From germline, CDR1 is SGHRS and CDR2 YFSETQ. V trimming: 2 bases; J trimming: 5 bases; junction bases outside the gene matches: 6. This CDR3 region has 15 residues. CDR3 protein: CASSFAGGANNEQFF. The DNA for the CDR3 is TGCGCCAGCAGCTTTGCGGGGGGCGCCAACAATGAGCAGTTCTTC.

The chain recombines TRBV18 with TRBJ2-4, with 7 nucleotides matching TRBD1. Germline assignment: CDR1 KGHSH and CDR2 LQKENI. V lost 0 bases to trimming and J lost 8 bases; unmatched junction nucleotides: 10. The CDR3 has 16 residues. CDR3 loop: CASSPPRQGGRDIQYF. The CDR3 DNA follows: TGTGCCAGCTCACCACCGAGACAGGGTGGACGCGACATTCAGTACTTC.

The chain combines TRBV4-1 with TRBJ2-1; D might be TRBD2 (5 bases). Trimming left V 0 bases short and J 2 bases short, with 14 bases between. Germline loops: CDR1 MGHRA, CDR2 YSYEKL. This CDR3 contains 17 residues. The CDR3 region is CASSQELVHLTYNEQFF. For the CDR3, the DNA is TGCGCCAGCAGCCAAGAACTAGTCCATCTAACCTACAATGAGCAGTTCTTC.

J is TRBJ2-7 and V is TRBV19, with D possibly being TRBD2 (6 bases). CDR1 is LNHDA, CDR2 SQIVND, per germline (reference sequence). CDR3 length: 14 residues. Trimming removed 3 bases from V and 3 bases from J, with 12 bases in between. The CDR3 DNA is TGTGCCAGTAGTATTAGCGGCAGTGTCTACGAGCAGTACTTC. Protein product: CASSISGSVYEQYF.

V is TRBV15 and J is TRBJ1-6, with D maybe TRBD1 (5 bases). The V gene's germline CDR1 is LNHNV and CDR2 YYDKDF (reference sequence). V was pared by 4 bases and J by 6 bases, with 19 bases between. This CDR3 region has 17 residues. CDR3 loop: CATSMRAGGPGNSPLHF. Written as DNA, the CDR3 is TGTGCCACCAGCATGAGGGCGGGGGGACCGGGTAATTCACCCCTCCACTTT.

V usage is TRBV9 and J usage is TRBJ2-5; 14 nucleotides line up with TRBD2. This CDR3 is 17 amino acids long. The germline V gene has CDR1 SGDLS and CDR2 YYNGEE. With V trimmed by 3 bases and J by 1 base, 5 bases remained unmatched. The CDR3: CASSEGTSGGFQETQYF. The CDR3 bases are TGTGCCAGCAGCGAGGGGACTAGCGGGGGATTCCAAGAGACCCAGTACTTC. The entire variable domain, with the rest obtained from reference TRBV9 and TRBJ2-5, is as follows: DSGVTQTPKHLITATGQRVTLRCSPRSGDLSVYWYQQSLDQGLQFLIQYYNGEERAKGNILERFSAQQFPDLHSELNLSSLELGDSALYFCASSEGTSGGFQETQYFGPGTRLLVL.

The chain has TRBV19 and TRBJ1-3, with D maybe TRBD1 (5 bases). Germline V CDR1 and CDR2: LNHDA, SQIVND (reference sequence). The germline V and J ends were trimmed by 3 bases and 4 bases, with 13 bases remaining between them. The CDR3 is made up of 15 amino acids. The CDR3 loop is CASSIPQGGGNTIYF. The CDR3 nucleotides read TGTGCCAGTAGTATCCCGCAGGGAGGCGGAAACACCATATATTTT.

V and J are TRBV7-9 and TRBJ1-2; TRBD1 is a possible D gene (5 bases). In germline, CDR1 is SEHNR, CDR2 FQNEAQ (reference sequence). The length of the CDR3 is 12 residues. Trimming removed 5 bases at V and 5 bases at J, with 9 bases between. The CDR3 loop is CASSLTGYGYTF. DNA for the CDR3: TGTGCCAGCAGCCTAACAGGATATGGCTACACCTTC.

The chain links TRBV2 to TRBJ1-2, with TRBD1 identical over 8 bases. This CDR3 is built from 13 residues. With V trimmed by 10 bases and J by 6 bases, 10 bases remained unmatched. Germline CDR1 is SNHLY and CDR2 is FYNNEI. The CDR3 DNA is TGTGCCACCACAGGGGGAGGAGGGCATGGCTACACCTTC. Amino acid sequence: CATTGGGGHGYTF.

The V and J genes are TRBV5-1 and TRBJ2-1; TRBD2 is a possible D gene (5 bases). The V gene's germline CDR1 is SGHRS and CDR2 YFSETQ. V gave up 0 bases and J gave up 0 bases, with 7 bases separating them. The CDR3 runs to 15 residues. In nucleotides, the CDR3 is TGCGCCAGCAGCTTGGTGGGGAGCTCCTACAATGAGCAGTTCTTC. As protein: CASSLVGSSYNEQFF.

The rearrangement links TRBV6-1 to TRBJ2-6; tentative D call: TRBD1 (6 bases). The CDR3 is made up of 16 amino acids. Trimming removed 3 bases from V and 1 base from J, with 10 bases in between. Germline V gives CDR1 MNHNS, CDR2 SASEGT. Here the CDR3 DNA reads TGTGCCAGCAGTGAGTCACAGGGATCTGGGGCCAACGTCCTGACTTTC. Translation: CASSESQGSGANVLTF.

The J gene is TRBJ2-1, the V gene TRBV11-2; 7 nucleotides match TRBD2. Germline values: CDR1 SGHAT, CDR2 FQNNGV. The V segment lost 5 bases and the J segment 5 bases; nucleotides outside the gene matches: 9. The CDR3 runs 15 residues. The CDR3 sequence: CASSPGLGINNEQFF. The CDR3 region has the DNA TGTGCCAGCAGCCCCGGACTAGGGATTAACAATGAGCAGTTCTTC. Combining the CDR3 with reference TRBV11-2 and TRBJ2-1 gives the whole variable domain EAGVAQSPRYKIIEKRQSVAFWCNPISGHATLYWYQQILGQGPKLLIQFQNNGVVDDSQLPKDRFSAERLKGVDSTLKIQPAKLEDSAVYLCASSPGLGINNEQFFGPGTRLTVL.

The chain has TRBV30 and TRBJ1-1; 9 bases agree with TRBD1. CDR1 and CDR2 (germline): GTSNPN, SVGIG (reference sequence). This CDR3 comprises 14 residues. J gave up 4 bases and V 6 bases, and 9 bases lay outside the gene matches. CDR3 nucleotides: TGTGCCTGTGCCGGGACAGGGTATGGCACTGAAGCTTTCTTT. Translated: CACAGTGYGTEAFF.

The chain uses TRBV11-2 and TRBJ2-4; D unresolved. The CDR3 loop spans 12 amino acids. V gave up 1 base and J gave up 5 bases, with 3 bases separating them. Germline CDR1 is SGHAT and CDR2 is FQNNGV. CDR3 sequence reads: CASSLGQNIQYF. DNA of the CDR3: TGTGCCAGCAGCTTAGGGCAAAACATTCAGTACTTC.

This chain links TRBV5-6 with TRBJ2-7; 10 bases are a match to TRBD2. Trimming removed 3 bases from V and 0 bases from J; junction bases left unmatched: 3. The CDR3 loop spans 15 amino acids. Germline V gene sequence: CDR1 SGHDT, CDR2 YYEEEE. CDR3 sequence (DNA): TGTGCCAGCAGCTATAGCGGGGGGCTCTCCTACGAGCAGTACTTC. Translation: CASSYSGGLSYEQYF. The variable domain in full, completed from reference TRBV5-6 and TRBJ2-7, reads DAGVTQSPTHLIKTRGQQVTLRCSPKSGHDTVSWYQQALGQGPQFIFQYYEEEERQRGNFPDRFSGHQFPNYSSELNVNALLLGDSALYLCASSYSGGLSYEQYFGPGTRLTVT.

This chain connects TRBV5-4 to TRBJ1-5, with TRBD1 matching over 8 bases. Germline V gives CDR1 SGHNT, CDR2 YYREEE (reference sequence). Unmatched junction bases numbered 2, after V lost 3 bases and J lost 3 bases. The CDR3 loop spans 14 amino acids. CDR3 protein: CASSSQGVNQPQHF. CDR3 sequence (DNA): TGTGCCAGCAGCTCACAGGGGGTCAATCAGCCCCAGCATTTT. Complete variable domain (other parts from reference TRBV5-4 and TRBJ1-5): ETGVTQSPTHLIKTRGQQVTLRCSSQSGHNTVSWYQQALGQGPQFIFQYYREEENGRGNFPPRFSGLQFPNYSSELNVNALELDDSALYLCASSSQGVNQPQHFGDGTRLSIL.

The CDR3 sequence: CASSVGTTQPQHF. The CDR3 DNA sequence: TGTGCCAGCAGTGTTGGGACAACTCAGCCCCAGCATTTT. The V gene is TRBV2, the J gene TRBJ1-5; D possibly corresponds to TRBD1 (6 bases). V was shortened by 4 bases and J by 6 bases, with 10 bases between the two germline ends. The CDR3 loop spans 13 amino acids. The germline V gene has CDR1 SNHLY and CDR2 FYNNEI. Full variable domain (rest looked up from reference TRBV2 and TRBJ1-5): EPEVTQTPSHQVTQMGQEVILRCVPISNHLYFYWYRQILGQKVEFLVSFYNNEISEKSEIFDDQFSVERPDGSNFTLKIRSTKLEDSAMYFCASSVGTTQPQHFGDGTRLSIL.